This T cell receptor (beta chain) was sequenced for a study of radiotherapy plus CTLA-4 blockade in lung cancer. At the level of the study: Objective responses were seen in about a sixth of patients, disease control in roughly 30%.

Profiling relied on immunoSEQ multiplex PCR, and the TCRdb table lists in-frame clones only, not all of them. The sample holds over 85,000 clones, roughly 74% seen once. People whose metastatic non-small-cell lung cancer was chemo-refractory got focal radiation along with CTLA-4 blockade by ipilimumab. General observations from the study: Tumor-origin TCR clones grew in blood after radiotherapy plus ipilimumab.

Note on this clone: As yet, its antigen is unknown.

Trimming took off 3 bases at V and 2 bases at J, with 11 bases between the two ends. Germline values: CDR1 SGHVS, CDR2 FNYEAQ. This CDR3 comprises 15 residues. The sequence came from a human donor with non-small cell lung cancer who had a partial response to radiotherapy plus ipilimumab. Some clones in this sample may be carry-over from other donors' samples. The sequencing used peripheral blood, collected from a patient treated with radiotherapy plus ipilimumab. This chain connects TRBV7-6 to TRBJ2-1; a weak D match, TRBD2 (5 bases). The CDR3, as DNA: TGTGCCAGCAGCTTTTCCGGGGATCCCTACAATGAGCAGTTCTTC. It yields the protein CASSFSGDPYNEQFF.